A single sample gave rise to the 30 T cell receptor beta chains below, sequenced in a study of brain T cells in children with intractable seizures. Method: immunoSEQ multiplex PCR; TCRdb's copy keeps in-frame clones and lacks some. The data contain about 340,000 clones, over 90% of them singletons. Noted time point: blood from clinic visit 5 months post-surgery; TSC patient then seizure free. The sequencing here drew on peripheral blood, taken less than 6 months after surgery. These receptors all come from a boy in the first two years of life with tuberous sclerosis and intractable seizures.

This clone was counted a single time. V and J are TRBV5-5 and TRBJ1-1; D is unclear. Between the trimmed V and J ends, which lost 0 bases and 1 base, there was a span of 4 bases. This CDR3 is built from 13 residues. Germline assignment: CDR1 SGHKS and CDR2 YYEKEE (reference sequence). CDR3 coding DNA: TGTGCCAGCAGCTTGGGGAGGAACACTGAAGCTTTCTTT. As protein: CASSLGRNTEAFF.

The rearrangement joins TRBV6-5 to TRBJ1-1, with D possibly TRBD1 on 5 matching bases. CDR1 is MNHEY, CDR2 SVGAGI, per germline. V was clipped by 0 bases and J by 0 bases, with 8 bases between them. The CDR3 extends over 15 amino acids. The CDR3 DNA reads as TGTGCCAGCAGTTACTCGACAGTCATGAACACTGAAGCTTTCTTT. Protein: CASSYSTVMNTEAFF.

The rearrangement uses TRBV30 and TRBJ2-7; D ambiguous. The V and J ends lost 0 bases and 6 bases respectively, with 6 bases between them. From germline, CDR1 is GTSNPN and CDR2 SVGIG (reference sequence). This CDR3 spans 11 amino acids. The CDR3 DNA reads as TGTGCCTGGAGTGTAAATAGCGAGCAGTACTTC. It translates to CAWSVNSEQYF.

The chain carries TRBV6-1 and TRBJ1-5; D is ambiguous. Germline lookup yields CDR1 MNHNS and CDR2 SASEGT. V was pared by 4 bases and J by 0 bases, with 13 bases between. The CDR3 has 16 amino acids. The DNA for the CDR3 is TGTGCCAGCAGTGCTTCCGAGATAGATAGCAATCAGCCCCAGCATTTT. Encoded protein: CASSASEIDSNQPQHF.

The genes are TRBV5-6 and TRBJ2-5; D uncertain. The ends were cut back, 7 bases at V and 5 bases at J, with 9 bases in the middle. Per germline, CDR1 SGHDT and CDR2 YYEEEE. The CDR3 contains 11 residues. As DNA, the CDR3 is TGTGCCAGCTCGATGACGGAGACCCAGTACTTC. This gives the protein CASSMTETQYF.

The chain joins TRBV29-1 to TRBJ2-3; a weak D match, TRBD1 (6 bases). From germline, CDR1 is SQVTM and CDR2 ANQGSEA. CDR3 size: 14 residues. Trimming shortened V by 3 bases and J by 0 bases, and 10 bases separated the two germline ends. The CDR3 DNA reads as TGCAGCGTTGATATTGACAGGAGCACAGATACGCAGTATTTT. Translated, it gives CSVDIDRSTDTQYF.

CDR3 in amino acids: CASPSSHTGELFF. The DNA of the CDR3 is TGCGCCAGCCCCTCTTCTCACACCGGGGAGCTGTTTTTT. The chain couples TRBV23-1 to TRBJ2-2; no clear D. TRBV23-1 falls under the ORF class, with uncertain function. Trimming took 8 bases from V and 3 from J, leaving 10 bases between them. The CDR3 totals 13 residues.

The chain carries TRBV7-9 and TRBJ2-1; TRBD2 aligns across 9 bases. The germline V gene encodes CDR1 SEHNR and CDR2 FQNEAQ (reference sequence). This CDR3 region has 15 residues. J was trimmed by 1 base and V by 5 bases; bases with no gene match: 3. The CDR3 sequence is CASSQTSGSYNEQFF. The DNA of the CDR3 is TGTGCCAGCAGCCAGACTAGCGGATCCTACAATGAGCAGTTCTTC.

The chain links TRBV7-9 to TRBJ2-7; TRBD2 agrees at 11 bases. The CDR3 covers 16 residues. V was clipped by 3 bases and J by 7 bases; unmatched bases: 11. Germline assignment: CDR1 SEHNR and CDR2 FQNEAQ (reference sequence). The CDR3 DNA follows: TGTGCCAGCAGCTTCCCTAGCGGGAGGCCCCTTGGGGAGCAGTACTTC. Residues: CASSFPSGRPLGEQYF.

The V gene is TRBV2, the J gene TRBJ2-5; 11 bases are a match to TRBD2. V was clipped by 5 bases and J by 5 bases; unmatched bases: 31. The germline V gene encodes CDR1 SNHLY and CDR2 FYNNEI. The CDR3 contains 23 residues. CDR3 residues: CASSRPSSRVPSPTSGAGETQYF. The CDR3 nucleotides are TGTGCCAGCAGTCGCCCCTCGTCCCGCGTCCCTTCCCCGACTAGCGGGGCAGGGGAGACCCAGTACTTC. Full variable domain (missing parts from reference TRBV2 and TRBJ2-5): EPEVTQTPSHQVTQMGQEVILRCVPISNHLYFYWYRQILGQKVEFLVSFYNNEISEKSEIFDDQFSVERPDGSNFTLKIRSTKLEDSAMYFCASSRPSSRVPSPTSGAGETQYFGPGTRLLVL.

The J gene is TRBJ2-5, the V gene TRBV4-1, with D hard to call. Trimming stripped 8 bases from V and 1 base from J, with 2 bases between. Germline CDR1 reads MGHRA; CDR2 reads YSYEKL. CDR3 length: 10 residues. CDR3 nucleotides: TGCGCCAGCTTCCAAGAGACCCAGTACTTC. It encodes CASFQETQYF.

The chain links TRBV7-2 to TRBJ1-5; possible D gene TRBD1, 5 bases. CDR1 SGHTA and CDR2 FQGNSA come from the germline V gene. CDR3 length: 15 residues. Trimming took 3 bases from V and 4 from J, leaving 13 bases between them. In DNA form, the CDR3 reads TGTGCCAGCAGCTTGGGGGAGAGGGGTAATCAGCCCCAGCATTTT. Amino acids: CASSLGERGNQPQHF.

The rearrangement links TRBV30 to TRBJ1-1; D gene unclear. Trimming shortened V by 5 bases and J by 4 bases, and 17 bases separated the two germline ends. Germline V lookup: CDR1 GTSNPN, CDR2 SVGIG (reference sequence). This CDR3 spans 14 amino acids. The CDR3 is CAWSPLSGVTEAFF. The CDR3 DNA reads TGTGCCTGGTCTCCCCTTAGCGGGGTCACTGAAGCTTTCTTT.

The chain carries TRBV15 and TRBJ2-1, with D possibly TRBD1 on 5 matching bases. The germline CDR1 and CDR2 sequences are LNHNV and YYDKDF (reference sequence). The CDR3 runs to 14 residues. Trimming cost V 3 bases and J 5 bases, with 11 bases left between them. The CDR3: CATSSSLGDNEQFF. The CDR3 DNA reads TGTGCCACCAGCAGTTCCCTAGGGGACAATGAGCAGTTCTTC.

The chain couples TRBV6-5 to TRBJ2-7; D tentatively fits TRBD1 or TRBD2 (6 bases each). V was trimmed by 5 bases and J by 2 bases, leaving 13 bases between them. From germline, CDR1 is MNHEY and CDR2 SVGAGI. The CDR3 loop spans 14 amino acids. The CDR3 bases are TGTGCCAGCAGTCCAGGTGGGGGGCCCTACGAGCAGTACTTC. Its translation is CASSPGGGPYEQYF.

The rearrangement joins TRBV28 to TRBJ2-1; 7 bases fit TRBD1. Trimming removed 5 bases from V and 1 base from J; junction bases left unmatched: 5. Germline-derived CDR1 and CDR2 are MDHEN and SYDVKM. The length of the CDR3 is 15 residues. The CDR3 sequence: CASSRKTGSYNEQFF. Here the CDR3 DNA reads TGTGCCAGCAGTCGTAAGACAGGGTCCTACAATGAGCAGTTCTTC.

On this clone: Other DNA sequences in this specimen translate into the identical CDR3. J is TRBJ1-5 and V is TRBV30; D gene uncertain. V was pared by 0 bases and J by 1 base, with 7 bases between. The CDR3 is 14 amino acids. Germline-derived CDR1 and CDR2 are GTSNPN and SVGIG (reference sequence). The CDR3 region is CAWSVLGSNQPQHF. The CDR3 DNA is TGTGCCTGGAGTGTACTCGGAAGCAATCAGCCCCAGCATTTT.

V usage is TRBV2 and J usage is TRBJ2-2; 8 bases map to TRBD1. There are 14 residues in the CDR3. Germline CDR1 is SNHLY and CDR2 is FYNNEI. V dropped 6 bases and J dropped 5; count of bases not matched to a gene: 5. The chain's CDR3 is CASSAGTGTGELFF. Written as DNA, the CDR3 is TGTGCCAGCAGCGCCGGGACAGGTACCGGGGAGCTGTTTTTT.

The chain recombines TRBV18 with TRBJ1-1; D may be TRBD1 (6 bases). The CDR3 is 16 amino acids. Trimming cost V 4 bases and J 6 bases, with 21 bases left between them. The V gene's germline CDR1 is KGHSH and CDR2 LQKENI. CDR3 in amino acids: CASSQATGPGTPEAFF. As DNA, the CDR3 is TGTGCCAGCTCACAGGCGACAGGCCCTGGGACCCCTGAAGCTTTCTTT.

The chain recombines TRBV19 with TRBJ1-6, with TRBD1 matching over 8 bases. With 5 bases clipped from V and 10 bases from J, the junction kept 10 bases outside the gene matches. Germline V gene data show CDR1 as LNHDA and CDR2 as SQIVND (reference sequence). This CDR3 is 15 amino acids long. DNA for the CDR3: TGTGCCAGTAGTGACGACAGGGGCGGAGGGTCACCCCTCCACTTT. As protein: CASSDDRGGGSPLHF.

This chain joins TRBV5-1 and TRBJ1-2, with 7 bases aligning to TRBD1. The V gene's germline CDR1 is SGHRS and CDR2 YFSETQ. The V gene end was trimmed by 4 bases and the J gene end by 4 bases; junction bases not matched to a gene: 10. The CDR3 length is 15 residues. CDR3 DNA: TGCGCCAGCAGCACTCACTCCGGGACAGCCTATGGCTACACCTTC. Translation gives CASSTHSGTAYGYTF.

V and J are TRBV20-1 and TRBJ1-1; D is uncertain. The V end lost 1 base, the J end lost 10 bases, and 10 bases lay between the germline ends. The CDR3 is 11 amino acids. Germline-derived CDR1 and CDR2 are DFQATT and SNEGSKA (reference sequence). CDR3 DNA: TGCAGTGCTAGAGTAGCACGTACAGCTTTCTTT. Its protein is CSARVARTAFF.

The chain links TRBV19 to TRBJ1-2, with no clear D. V gave up 0 bases and J gave up 5 bases, with 7 bases separating them. Germline V CDR1 and CDR2: LNHDA, SQIVND (reference sequence). This CDR3 comprises 13 residues. The CDR3 bases are TGTGCCAGTAGTATAGATAGGAGATATGGCTACACCTTC. Translation gives CASSIDRRYGYTF.

The chain uses TRBV18 and TRBJ1-2; D is unclear. Per germline, CDR1 KGHSH and CDR2 LQKENI. V dropped 2 bases and J dropped 1 base, with 14 bases sitting between them. The CDR3 loop spans 16 amino acids. CDR3 DNA: TGTGCCAGCTCACCAGTATCCGGACGAATTAACTATGGCTACACCTTC. This gives the protein CASSPVSGRINYGYTF.

The chain uses TRBV5-1 and TRBJ2-7, with D possibly being TRBD2 (6 bases). The CDR3 sequence is 13 residues long. Looked up from germline, CDR1 is SGHRS and CDR2 is YFSETQ. Trimming pared 3 bases from V and 7 bases from J, leaving 14 bases between. Here the CDR3 DNA reads TGCGCCAGCAGCTATGCGGGGTTTGAAGAGCAGTACTTC. Encoded protein: CASSYAGFEEQYF.

This clone was picked up a small number of times. The chain has TRBV29-1 and TRBJ1-2; the match to TRBD1 covers 7 bases. This CDR3 is 12 amino acids long. J lost 8 bases, V lost 4 bases, and 7 bases had no gene match. Germline values: CDR1 SQVTM, CDR2 ANQGSEA. CDR3 bases: TGCAGCGTTGCTTCTGACAGGGAAGGCTACACCTTC. Amino acids: CSVASDREGYTF.

This clone was seen once. The chain carries TRBV11-1 and TRBJ2-1, with D unclear. The CDR3 sequence is 13 residues long. V lost 1 base, J lost 7 bases, and 8 bases lay in between. Germline values: CDR1 SGHAT, CDR2 FQDESV (reference sequence). CDR3 residues: CASSLGRLNEQFF. The CDR3 nucleotides are TGTGCCAGCAGCTTAGGGCGGCTGAATGAGCAGTTCTTC.

V gene TRBV6-6 combines with J gene TRBJ1-5, with 8 bases lining up with TRBD1. Germline V gives CDR1 MNHNY, CDR2 SVGAGI (reference sequence). Trimming at V came to 6 bases and at J to 0 bases, leaving 4 bases not matched to a gene. CDR3 length equals 15 residues. The CDR3 loop reads CASSHRGASNQPQHF. The CDR3, as DNA: TGTGCCAGCAGCCACAGGGGGGCTAGCAATCAGCCCCAGCATTTT.

The rearrangement joins TRBV27 to TRBJ2-2, with a weak D call TRBD1 (5 bases). CDR1 is MNHEY and CDR2 is SMNVEV in the germline V gene (reference sequence). The CDR3 consists of 15 residues. Trimming took 6 bases from V and 7 from J, leaving 18 bases between them. CDR3 nucleotide sequence: TGTGCCAGCAGCCCCCCCCAGGGCAATGGCGGGGAGCTGTTTTTT. Translated: CASSPPQGNGGELFF.

J is TRBJ1-4 and V is TRBV15; D gene uncertain. The V gene's germline CDR1 is LNHNV and CDR2 YYDKDF (reference sequence). The CDR3 runs 16 residues. V lost 0 bases to trimming and J lost 4 bases, with 12 bases between them. The CDR3 here is CATSRDLTAINEKLFF. CDR3 bases: TGTGCCACCAGCAGAGATTTGACGGCAATTAATGAAAAACTGTTTTTT.